A single sample is the source of the 13 T cell receptor beta chains below, sequenced in a study of shared clonotypes between healthy human individuals. Clones were sequenced by immunoSEQ multiplex PCR, and TCRdb holds only the in-frame ones, with some missing. The data contain 1 million to 1.2 million clones, approximately 75% of them singletons. Sequenced: memory CD4+ T cells from PBMCs. Subset reported: CD45RA-negative fraction. The source is a man aged 18 to 35 in good health. Some clones in this sample may be carry-over from other donors' samples.

V and J are TRBV2 and TRBJ2-3; D may be TRBD2 (6 bases). The germline CDR1 and CDR2 sequences are SNHLY and FYNNEI. CDR3 length equals 16 residues. V was shortened by 1 base and J by 2 bases, with 13 bases between the two germline ends. The CDR3 region is CASSEEASVLTDTQYF. For the CDR3, the DNA is TGTGCCAGCAGTGAAGAGGCTAGCGTTCTCACAGATACGCAGTATTTT.

The chain uses TRBV5-1 and TRBJ2-1; TRBD2 aligns across 8 bases. Germline CDR1 SGHRS, CDR2 YFSETQ. V lost 4 bases to trimming and J lost 9 bases; unmatched junction nucleotides: 9. The CDR3 contains 14 residues. CDR3 sequence reads: CASSDQRESGEQFF. DNA of the CDR3: TGCGCCAGCAGCGACCAGCGGGAGTCGGGTGAGCAGTTCTTC.

The J gene is TRBJ2-5, the V gene TRBV5-4, with a weak D call TRBD1 (6 bases). This CDR3 contains 16 residues. The V gene lost 4 bases and the J gene lost 5 bases, with 21 bases spanning the gap. The germline CDR1 and CDR2 sequences are SGHNT and YYREEE (reference sequence). The CDR3 region has the DNA TGTGCCAGCAGCACTCAGGGACGACAGGTTCGGGAGACCCAGTACTTC. Translated: CASSTQGRQVRETQYF. Full variable domain (missing parts from reference TRBV5-4 and TRBJ2-5): ETGVTQSPTHLIKTRGQQVTLRCSSQSGHNTVSWYQQALGQGPQFIFQYYREEENGRGNFPPRFSGLQFPNYSSELNVNALELDDSALYLCASSTQGRQVRETQYFGPGTRLLVL.

With regard to this clone: Other DNA sequences of this sample code for an identical CDR3. V is TRBV18 and J is TRBJ1-1; D unclear. The V end lost 3 bases, the J end lost 2 bases, and 10 bases lay between the germline ends. The CDR3 extends over 14 amino acids. Germline CDR1 reads KGHSH; CDR2 reads LQKENI. CDR3: CASSPDRGNTEAFF. Written as DNA, the CDR3 is TGTGCCAGCTCACCTGACCGGGGAAACACTGAAGCTTTCTTT.

This sequence joins TRBV11-2 and TRBJ2-7; D call uncertain. This CDR3 region has 13 residues. Germline CDR1 reads SGHAT; CDR2 reads FQNNGV. The V and J ends lost 3 bases and 7 bases respectively, with 13 bases between them. DNA for the CDR3: TGTGCCAGCAGCTTTCCAGATTTCCGAGAGCAGTACTTC. Translating it yields CASSFPDFREQYF.

The rearrangement uses TRBV5-1 and TRBJ1-4, with D maybe TRBD1 (5 bases). Trimming removed 0 bases at V and 7 bases at J, with 10 bases between. Germline CDR1 SGHRS, CDR2 YFSETQ. This CDR3 has 14 residues. CDR3 in amino acids: CASSLAGEAEKLFF. In DNA form, the CDR3 reads TGCGCCAGCAGCTTGGCGGGGGAGGCTGAAAAACTGTTTTTT.

With regard to this clone: This sample includes further DNA sequences coding for the same CDR3. CDR3: CSAPGPTEAFF. The CDR3 DNA reads as TGCAGTGCCCCCGGCCCCACTGAAGCTTTCTTT. The chain recombines TRBV20-1 with TRBJ1-1; D gene uncertain. Trimming removed 6 bases at V and 4 bases at J, with 9 bases between. The CDR3 runs to 11 residues. Per germline, CDR1 DFQATT and CDR2 SNEGSKA (reference sequence).

The chain links TRBV28 to TRBJ1-3, with D possibly matching TRBD1 (5 bases). V gave up 3 bases and J gave up 2 bases, with 11 bases separating them. The CDR3 is 15 residues long. Germline-derived CDR1 and CDR2 are MDHEN and SYDVKM. The CDR3 region has the DNA TGTGCCAGCAGTTTGGGGGGGTCGGCTGGAAACACCATATATTTT. Translating it yields CASSLGGSAGNTIYF.

J is TRBJ1-5 and V is TRBV30; D remains ambiguous. The CDR3 runs 13 residues. The germline V gene has CDR1 GTSNPN and CDR2 SVGIG (reference sequence). V dropped 0 bases and J dropped 5 bases, with 8 bases sitting between them. The DNA for the CDR3 is TGTGCCTGGAGTGTAGTCGGGGATCAGCCCCAGCATTTT. Translation: CAWSVVGDQPQHF.

The chain joins TRBV5-6 to TRBJ2-3; D is tentatively TRBD1 or TRBD2 (6 bases each). Germline CDR1 SGHDT, CDR2 YYEEEE. The germline V and J ends were trimmed by 1 base and 1 base, with 10 bases remaining between them. The CDR3 runs to 15 residues. CDR3 in amino acids: CASSLWGAGTDTQYF. CDR3 nucleotide sequence: TGTGCCAGCAGCTTGTGGGGGGCCGGCACAGATACGCAGTATTTT.

The rearrangement links TRBV25-1 to TRBJ2-5; 7 bases are shared with TRBD2. CDR1 and CDR2 (germline): MGHDK, SYGVNS. V trimming: 5 bases; J trimming: 4 bases; junction bases outside the gene matches: 10. The CDR3 has 15 residues. CDR3 amino acids: CASSPLRGLRETQYF. The CDR3, as DNA: TGTGCCAGCAGTCCCCTGAGGGGACTAAGAGAGACCCAGTACTTC.

The chain has TRBV6-5 and TRBJ2-7; 10 nucleotides line up with TRBD1. The CDR3 totals 15 residues. The germline V gene encodes CDR1 MNHEY and CDR2 SVGAGI. The ends lost 6 bases at V and 2 bases at J; junction bases unmatched: 7. CDR3 region: CASSSRTGGTYEQYF. DNA for the CDR3: TGTGCCAGCAGCTCCCGGACAGGGGGGACCTACGAGCAGTACTTC.

This clone was seen a few times. CDR3 region: CAWSVRVHGELFF. DNA of the CDR3: TGTGCCTGGAGTGTCAGGGTACACGGGGAGCTGTTTTTT. The gene calls are TRBV30 and TRBJ2-2; the D gene is possibly TRBD1 (5 bases). The V and J ends lost 0 bases and 7 bases respectively, with 9 bases between them. CDR1 is GTSNPN, CDR2 SVGIG, per germline (reference sequence). CDR3 length equals 13 residues.